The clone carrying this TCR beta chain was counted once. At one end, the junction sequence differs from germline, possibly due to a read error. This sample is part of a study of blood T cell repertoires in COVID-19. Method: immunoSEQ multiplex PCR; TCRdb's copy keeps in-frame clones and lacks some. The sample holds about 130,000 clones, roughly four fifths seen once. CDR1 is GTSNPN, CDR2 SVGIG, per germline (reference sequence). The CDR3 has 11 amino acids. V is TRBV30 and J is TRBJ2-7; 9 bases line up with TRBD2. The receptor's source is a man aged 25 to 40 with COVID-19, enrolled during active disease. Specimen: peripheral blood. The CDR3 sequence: CAWSVRGLARF. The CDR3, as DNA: TGTGCCTGGAGTGTAAGGGGACTAGCCAGGTTC.